The rows below give T cell receptor beta chains drawn from one sample of a study of cytomegalovirus exposure and HLA in healthy donors. Sequenced by immunoSEQ multiplex PCR; TCRdb stores in-frame clones only, minus some. The sample has approximately 90,000 clones, around four fifths seen once; the top ten hold about 1.4%. Sequences were obtained from PBMCs. These receptors came from a male donor in good health and CMV-seronegative. Each CDR3 is given with its conserved first and last residue. The order of the fields is CDR3 DNA, CDR3 protein, D gene, V gene, clone size, J gene. D genes are given only for firm matches. Clone size is given for some rows only: seen once, a few or many times, or a class if the clone is expanded.

CDR3nt: TGTGCCAGTGGCGGGGGGGTTATATCAGATACGCAGTATTTT
CDR3aa: CASGGGVISDTQYF
d_gene: TRBD2
v_gene: TRBV28
abundance: -
j_gene: TRBJ2-3

CDR3nt: TGTGCCAGCAGCTTAGGGTGGGGCAGCTCCTACAATGAGCAGTTCTTC
CDR3aa: CASSLGWGSSYNEQFF
d_gene: -
v_gene: TRBV11-3
abundance: -
j_gene: TRBJ2-1

CDR3nt: TGTGCCACACAAACAGGGGGCTCAGAGGGCTACACCTTC
CDR3aa: CATQTGGSEGYTF
d_gene: TRBD1
v_gene: TRBV10-3
abundance: -
j_gene: TRBJ1-2

CDR3nt: TGTGCCAGCAGCTCCACTAGGAACACCGGGGAGCTGTTTTTT
CDR3aa: CASSSTRNTGELFF
d_gene: -
v_gene: TRBV7-8
abundance: -
j_gene: TRBJ2-2

CDR3nt: TGTGCCAGGGGAAAAACCGTCGGGGGCGGGGGATATGGCTACACCTTC
CDR3aa: CARGKTVGGGGYGYTF
d_gene: -
v_gene: TRBV27
abundance: -
j_gene: TRBJ1-2

CDR3nt: TGTGCCAGCAGCGACAGGGGAACAAAAGCTTTCTTT
CDR3aa: CASSDRGTKAFF
d_gene: TRBD1
v_gene: TRBV7-9
abundance: -
j_gene: TRBJ1-1

CDR3nt: TGTGCCAGTAGTAAACCGGGGGACAGGGGGCAGCACGAGCAGTACTTC
CDR3aa: CASSKPGDRGQHEQYF
d_gene: TRBD1
v_gene: TRBV19
abundance: -
j_gene: TRBJ2-7

CDR3nt: TGTGCCAGCAGCTTAGAGAGGACAGGCCGTCTCGAGCAGTACTTC
CDR3aa: CASSLERTGRLEQYF
d_gene: TRBD1
v_gene: TRBV11-2
abundance: -
j_gene: TRBJ2-7

CDR3nt: TGTGCCAGCAGTTTTGAAAGGGACAGGGGATTCTACAATGAGCAGTTCTTC
CDR3aa: CASSFERDRGFYNEQFF
d_gene: TRBD1
v_gene: TRBV27
abundance: -
j_gene: TRBJ2-1

CDR3nt: TGTGCCAGTACCGTACAGGGTTCCTCCTATAATTCACCCCTCCACTTT
CDR3aa: CASTVQGSSYNSPLHF
d_gene: -
v_gene: TRBV19
abundance: -
j_gene: TRBJ1-6

CDR3nt: TGTGCCAGCAGCGAGACGGGGATGAACACTGAAGCTTTCTTT
CDR3aa: CASSETGMNTEAFF
d_gene: -
v_gene: TRBV9
abundance: -
j_gene: TRBJ1-1

CDR3nt: TGTGCCAGCAGTTTCCTTGGTGGGAGTGGCACAGATACGCAGTATTTT
CDR3aa: CASSFLGGSGTDTQYF
d_gene: -
v_gene: TRBV28
abundance: -
j_gene: TRBJ2-3

CDR3nt: TGTGCCAGCAGGAGCGGGATCGAAGATACGCAGTATTTT
CDR3aa: CASRSGIEDTQYF
d_gene: TRBD2
v_gene: TRBV27
abundance: -
j_gene: TRBJ2-3

CDR3nt: TGTGCCAGCAGCCAGGCCGGGAGAGACATTCAGTACTTC
CDR3aa: CASSQAGRDIQYF
d_gene: -
v_gene: TRBV7-9
abundance: -
j_gene: TRBJ2-4

CDR3nt: TGTGCCTGGAGTGACGGTACTAGCACAGATACGCAGTATTTT
CDR3aa: CAWSDGTSTDTQYF
d_gene: -
v_gene: TRBV30
abundance: -
j_gene: TRBJ2-3

CDR3nt: TGTGCCAGTAGTATGGTTAACCGGAATCAGCCCCAGCATTTT
CDR3aa: CASSMVNRNQPQHF
d_gene: -
v_gene: TRBV19
abundance: few
j_gene: TRBJ1-5

CDR3nt: TGTGCCAGCAGTTTCGGACAGGGGGCGGCGGTTGAGCAGTTCTTC
CDR3aa: CASSFGQGAAVEQFF
d_gene: TRBD1
v_gene: TRBV27
abundance: -
j_gene: TRBJ2-1

CDR3nt: TGTGCCAGCAGCTTAGACGCGGGGGTTAGGTACGAGCAGTACTTC
CDR3aa: CASSLDAGVRYEQYF
d_gene: TRBD2
v_gene: TRBV7-2
abundance: -
j_gene: TRBJ2-7

CDR3nt: TGTGCCATCAGCGACAGGGACCGACAAGAGACCCAGTACTTC
CDR3aa: CAISDRDRQETQYF
d_gene: TRBD1
v_gene: TRBV10-3
abundance: -
j_gene: TRBJ2-5

CDR3nt: TGTGCCAGCAGTGAAGTATGGGCAGGGCAAAAAAACATTCAGTACTTC
CDR3aa: CASSEVWAGQKNIQYF
d_gene: -
v_gene: TRBV6-1
abundance: -
j_gene: TRBJ2-4

CDR3nt: TGTGCCAGCAGCCCTGACAGGGTTTCCTACAATGAGCAGTTCTTC
CDR3aa: CASSPDRVSYNEQFF
d_gene: TRBD1
v_gene: TRBV11-3
abundance: few
j_gene: TRBJ2-1

CDR3nt: TGTGCCAGCAGTTCCCTACCAAGGACAGGGGAGGCCTACACCTTC
CDR3aa: CASSSLPRTGEAYTF
d_gene: TRBD1
v_gene: TRBV6-5
abundance: once
j_gene: TRBJ1-2

CDR3nt: TGTGCCATCTCCGGGGGGGAAGAGACCCAGTACTTC
CDR3aa: CAISGGEETQYF
d_gene: TRBD2
v_gene: TRBV10-3
abundance: -
j_gene: TRBJ2-5

CDR3nt: TGTGCCAGCAGCTTGGCGGCGGCCAACACTGAAGCTTTCTTT
CDR3aa: CASSLAAANTEAFF
d_gene: -
v_gene: TRBV5-4
abundance: -
j_gene: TRBJ1-1

CDR3nt: TGTGCCAGCTCAGCGGGGCTAACTGGAAACACCATATATTTT
CDR3aa: CASSAGLTGNTIYF
d_gene: -
v_gene: TRBV18
abundance: once
j_gene: TRBJ1-3

CDR3nt: TGCGCCAGCAGCCAAGGGGCCAGCTACAATGAGCAGTTCTTC
CDR3aa: CASSQGASYNEQFF
d_gene: -
v_gene: TRBV4-3
abundance: -
j_gene: TRBJ2-1

CDR3nt: TGTGCCAGCAGTGAAGCCCTGGACAGTCGGTACGAGCAGTACTTC
CDR3aa: CASSEALDSRYEQYF
d_gene: -
v_gene: TRBV2
abundance: few
j_gene: TRBJ2-7

CDR3nt: TGTGCCAGCTCGGGACAGGGGTACTTGGAGCTGTTTTTT
CDR3aa: CASSGQGYLELFF
d_gene: TRBD1
v_gene: TRBV18
abundance: -
j_gene: TRBJ2-2

CDR3nt: TGCGCCAGCAGCCGGACAGTTGATAATGAGCAGTTCTTC
CDR3aa: CASSRTVDNEQFF
d_gene: -
v_gene: TRBV5-1
abundance: -
j_gene: TRBJ2-1

CDR3nt: TGTGCCAGCTCACCCGACGTCGCGGGGTTACAGCCCCAGCATTTT
CDR3aa: CASSPDVAGLQPQHF
d_gene: -
v_gene: TRBV18
abundance: -
j_gene: TRBJ1-5

CDR3nt: TGTGCCAGCAGCTCGGCAATACAGGGTCCTACTGAAGCTTTCTTT
CDR3aa: CASSSAIQGPTEAFF
d_gene: -
v_gene: TRBV28
abundance: -
j_gene: TRBJ1-1

CDR3nt: TGTGCCAGCAGCCTAGGACCGGCCCCGGGCACTGAAGCTTTCTTT
CDR3aa: CASSLGPAPGTEAFF
d_gene: -
v_gene: TRBV11-2
abundance: -
j_gene: TRBJ1-1

CDR3nt: TGTGCCAGCAGACAACTCACAGGGTTCACTGAAGCTTTCTTT
CDR3aa: CASRQLTGFTEAFF
d_gene: -
v_gene: TRBV27
abundance: few
j_gene: TRBJ1-1

CDR3nt: TGTGCCAGCAGCTTACTTCCCTCTAGCGGGAATCACAATGAGCAGTTCTTC
CDR3aa: CASSLLPSSGNHNEQFF
d_gene: TRBD2
v_gene: TRBV7-9
abundance: -
j_gene: TRBJ2-1

CDR3nt: TGTGCCATCAGTGAAGGGGTCCGGCCTTACGAGCAGTACTTC
CDR3aa: CAISEGVRPYEQYF
d_gene: -
v_gene: TRBV10-3
abundance: -
j_gene: TRBJ2-7

CDR3nt: TGCGCCAGCAGCCAAGACTTCGGGGGGACTGAAGCTTTCTTT
CDR3aa: CASSQDFGGTEAFF
d_gene: -
v_gene: TRBV4-3
abundance: few
j_gene: TRBJ1-1

CDR3nt: TGCAGCGTTGTACAGGGGAGCTCCTACAATGAGCAGTTCTTC
CDR3aa: CSVVQGSSYNEQFF
d_gene: TRBD1
v_gene: TRBV29-1
abundance: -
j_gene: TRBJ2-1

CDR3nt: TGTGCCGCTGAGGGGTGGGACAGGGGAATCACCGGGGAGCTGTTTTTT
CDR3aa: CAAEGWDRGITGELFF
d_gene: TRBD1
v_gene: TRBV28
abundance: -
j_gene: TRBJ2-2

CDR3nt: TGTGCCAGCAGGGAGGGACAGGTGAACACCGGGGAGCTGTTTTTT
CDR3aa: CASREGQVNTGELFF
d_gene: TRBD1
v_gene: TRBV2
abundance: -
j_gene: TRBJ2-2

CDR3nt: TGTGCCAGCAGCTGGCCGGGACTGGGCAATGAGCAGTTCTTC
CDR3aa: CASSWPGLGNEQFF
d_gene: -
v_gene: TRBV5-6
abundance: few
j_gene: TRBJ2-1

CDR3nt: TGTGCCAGCAGAATAAGCGGGGGGGCGAAAACCGGGGAGCTGTTTTTT
CDR3aa: CASRISGGAKTGELFF
d_gene: TRBD2
v_gene: TRBV7-3
abundance: -
j_gene: TRBJ2-2

CDR3nt: TGCGCCAGCAGCCAAGATGGGGGAGGCACTGAAGCTTTCTTT
CDR3aa: CASSQDGGGTEAFF
d_gene: -
v_gene: TRBV4-3
abundance: -
j_gene: TRBJ1-1

CDR3nt: TGTGCCAGCAGTTCAACCCCAGGTTTCTATAATTCACCCCTCCACTTT
CDR3aa: CASSSTPGFYNSPLHF
d_gene: -
v_gene: TRBV6-5
abundance: -
j_gene: TRBJ1-6

CDR3nt: TGTGCCAGCAGCGCGGGGGCGACCTACAATGAGCAGTTCTTC
CDR3aa: CASSAGATYNEQFF
d_gene: -
v_gene: TRBV6-6
abundance: few
j_gene: TRBJ2-1

CDR3nt: TGTGCCAGCACCCGCGGAAGCGAGCAGTACTTC
CDR3aa: CASTRGSEQYF
d_gene: -
v_gene: TRBV11-1
abundance: -
j_gene: TRBJ2-7

CDR3nt: TGTGCCAGCAGCGTAGTGGGGGGGCGGGGTACTGAAGCTTTCTTT
CDR3aa: CASSVVGGRGTEAFF
d_gene: -
v_gene: TRBV9
abundance: -
j_gene: TRBJ1-1

CDR3nt: TGTGCCAGCAGTCCAGGGGGCGGGACAGGGAAAAGAGAGACCCAGTACTTC
CDR3aa: CASSPGGGTGKRETQYF
d_gene: TRBD1
v_gene: TRBV28
abundance: -
j_gene: TRBJ2-5

CDR3nt: TGTGCCTGGAGTGTACACCCCTACAGTGGCACAGGAGATACGCAGTATTTT
CDR3aa: CAWSVHPYSGTGDTQYF
d_gene: -
v_gene: TRBV30
abundance: -
j_gene: TRBJ2-3

CDR3nt: TGTGCCAGCAGTTACCAGCGGGAGTTTGGCACAGATACGCAGTATTTT
CDR3aa: CASSYQREFGTDTQYF
d_gene: TRBD2
v_gene: TRBV6-5
abundance: few
j_gene: TRBJ2-3

CDR3nt: TGCGCCAGCAGCTTCGGTTCAGGGGCAGGTGAAAAACTGTTTTTT
CDR3aa: CASSFGSGAGEKLFF
d_gene: -
v_gene: TRBV5-1
abundance: -
j_gene: TRBJ1-4

CDR3nt: TGTGCCAGCAGTTTGTTTACGGACTCTTACTATGGCTACACCTTC
CDR3aa: CASSLFTDSYYGYTF
d_gene: -
v_gene: TRBV28
abundance: -
j_gene: TRBJ1-2